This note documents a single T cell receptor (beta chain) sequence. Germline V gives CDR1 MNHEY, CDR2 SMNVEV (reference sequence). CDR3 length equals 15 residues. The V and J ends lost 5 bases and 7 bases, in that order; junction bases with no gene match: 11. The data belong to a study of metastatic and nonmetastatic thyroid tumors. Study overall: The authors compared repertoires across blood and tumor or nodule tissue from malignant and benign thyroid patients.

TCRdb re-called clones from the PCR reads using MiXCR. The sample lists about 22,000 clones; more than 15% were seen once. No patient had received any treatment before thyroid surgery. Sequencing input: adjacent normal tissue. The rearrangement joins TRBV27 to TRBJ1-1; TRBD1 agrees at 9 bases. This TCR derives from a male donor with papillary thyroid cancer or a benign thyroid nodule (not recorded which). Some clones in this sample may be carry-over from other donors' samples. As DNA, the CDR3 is TGTGCCAGCAGTATTACAGGGGGCTTAGGTAATGAAGCTTTCTTT. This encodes CASSITGGLGNEAFF.